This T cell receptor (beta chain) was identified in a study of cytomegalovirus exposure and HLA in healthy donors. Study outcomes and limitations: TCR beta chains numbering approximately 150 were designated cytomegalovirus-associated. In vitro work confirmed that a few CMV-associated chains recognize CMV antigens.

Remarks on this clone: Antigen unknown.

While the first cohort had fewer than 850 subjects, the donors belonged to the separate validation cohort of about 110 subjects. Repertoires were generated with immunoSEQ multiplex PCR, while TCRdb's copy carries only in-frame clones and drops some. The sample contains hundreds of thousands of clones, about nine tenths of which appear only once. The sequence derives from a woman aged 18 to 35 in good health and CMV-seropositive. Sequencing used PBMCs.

CDR3 DNA: TGTGCCAGCAGTTACGGGCAGGGCGATTTCTACGAGCAGTACTTC. Protein sequence: CASSYGQGDFYEQYF. V is TRBV6-5 and J is TRBJ2-7; D perhaps matches TRBD1 (5 bases). Trimming shortened V by 2 bases and J by 3 bases, and 14 bases separated the two germline ends. Germline V CDR1 and CDR2: MNHEY, SVGAGI. This CDR3 contains 15 residues.